This T cell receptor beta chain was found in a study of T cells after yellow fever vaccination. The CDR3 has 14 amino acids. Germline CDR1 ENHRY, CDR2 SYGVKD. V was cut by 10 bases and J by 3 bases, with 19 bases left in between. Researchers made TCR cDNA using 5'RACE template switching, and this step added a universal primer site and UMIs. TCRdb re-analysed the 5' RACE reads in MiXCR, keeping a single row per CDR3 protein. Here the sample spans some 670,000 distinct CDR3 sequences, around an eighth being singletons. For this clonotype: Antigen unknown.

Overall study results and limits: Clones from primary vaccination mostly reappeared after the booster (roughly 97% CD4, over 85% CD8). Weaker overall was a secondary response that nonetheless peaked faster, on day 5 versus 15.

Sequencing used PBMCs, obtained on the day of the yellow fever booster vaccination. This clonotype was sampled from a man under 40 who received the YFV17D yellow fever vaccine. This chain connects TRBV10-3 to TRBJ2-7; tentative D call: TRBD1 (6 bases). For the CDR3, the DNA is TGTGCCAGCAGAGGGTCCACAGGGAACTACGAGCAGTACTTC. It codes for CASRGSTGNYEQYF.